This entry concerns a single T cell receptor beta chain. It was with 60 Vbeta and 13 Jbeta primers that the PCR ran. TCRdb's copy holds only in-frame clones and misses some; the assay was immunoSEQ multiplex PCR. The table records over 110,000 clones, roughly 80% of them present only once. This CDR3 is built from 16 residues. The germline gives CDR1 MGHDK, CDR2 SYGVNS. The trim removed 4 bases at V and 3 bases at J, leaving 5 bases unmatched. These data originate in a study of cytomegalovirus exposure and HLA in healthy donors. The specimen sequenced was PBMCs. The chain recombines TRBV25-1 with TRBJ1-4, with 10 bases identical to TRBD1. This receptor was taken from a man younger than 35 in good health and CMV-seronegative. The CDR3 DNA follows: TGTGCCAGCAGTGCCGTGACAGGGGGCCCTAATGAAAAACTGTTTTTT. Translated: CASSAVTGGPNEKLFF.